The 19 T cell receptor beta chains presented below share a single source sample, sequenced in a study of blood T cells in healthy people across ages. The second PCR ran roughly 6 to 11 cycles with a sample-barcoded 5' primer and J-beta primers. TCRdb analysed the 5' RACE reads with MiXCR anew, one entry per CDR3 protein. The sample holds about 640,000 distinct CDR3 sequences, under 70% seen once. Material: blood. The receptors were sampled from a man in his fifties or sixties in good health.

The chain links TRBV25-1 to TRBJ2-1; D is uncertain. The last part of the DNA fits TRBJ2-7 better; the J call may be wrong. CDR1 MGHDK and CDR2 SYGVNS come from the germline V gene. The CDR3 is 13 amino acids. As DNA, the CDR3 is TGTGCCAGCAGTGACGGCCTCTACAATGAGCAGTACTTC. Translated, it gives CASSDGLYNEQYF.

This clonotype has only a few counts. This chain links TRBV29-1 with TRBJ2-1, with TRBD2 identical over 12 bases. With V trimmed by 7 bases and J by 4 bases, 5 bases remained unmatched. The germline CDR1 and CDR2 sequences are SQVTM and ANQGSEA. This CDR3 spans 14 amino acids. The CDR3 DNA follows: TGCAGCGCCGGACTAGCGGGGAGGTACAATGAGCAGTTCTTC. Residues: CSAGLAGRYNEQFF.

The chain is built from TRBV20-1 and TRBJ2-5, with D unclear. Trimming left V 8 bases short and J 5 bases short, with 15 bases between. The CDR3 consists of 12 residues. Germline CDR1 and CDR2: DFQATT and SNEGSKA (reference sequence). CDR3 protein: CSPTGSTETQYF. CDR3 nucleotides: TGCAGTCCGACGGGCAGTACGGAGACCCAGTACTTC.

This clonotype has more than one count but fewer than ten. The chain uses TRBV5-1 and TRBJ2-7, with 10 nucleotides matching TRBD1. The CDR3 consists of 15 residues. After removal of 4 bases from V and 3 bases from J, the junction contained 7 bases not matched to a gene. Germline CDR1 reads SGHRS; CDR2 reads YFSETQ. DNA for the CDR3: TGCGCCAGCAGCCCCGGGACAGGGGTTTTCTACGAGCAGTACTTC. Encoded protein: CASSPGTGVFYEQYF.

The chain has TRBV12-3 or TRBV12-4 and TRBJ2-7; the D is unclear. V was pared by 5 bases and J by 0 bases, with 11 bases between. The CDR3 extends over 14 amino acids. For the CDR3, the DNA is TGTGCCAGCAGTACAGACTGGGGCTCCTACGAGCAGTACTTC. The encoded protein is CASSTDWGSYEQYF.

This chain uses TRBV15 with TRBJ2-2; no clear D. V was trimmed by 7 bases and J by 4 bases, leaving 4 bases between them. This CDR3 spans 11 amino acids. Germline assignment: CDR1 LNHNV and CDR2 YYDKDF (reference sequence). The CDR3 DNA follows: TGTGCCACCAAGGGCACCGGGGAGCTGTTTTTT. Translated, it gives CATKGTGELFF.

The chain employs TRBV6-5 and TRBJ1-2; tentative D call: TRBD1 (5 bases). Per the germline V gene, CDR1 is MNHEY and CDR2 is SVGAGI. The CDR3 covers 16 residues. V was clipped by 2 bases and J by 0 bases, with 13 bases between them. CDR3 in amino acids: CASSYGAEITNYGYTF. DNA of the CDR3: TGTGCCAGCAGTTACGGGGCCGAAATAACTAACTATGGCTACACCTTC.

This chain links TRBV27 with TRBJ1-2; D is undetermined. Germline loops: CDR1 MNHEY, CDR2 SMNVEV (reference sequence). The CDR3 is made up of 14 amino acids. V lost 5 bases and J lost 7, with 17 bases in between. CDR3 loop: CASSANSGVLGYTF. The CDR3 bases are TGTGCCAGCAGTGCGAATTCAGGTGTACTTGGCTACACCTTC.

V gene TRBV18 combines with J gene TRBJ2-6; 9 bases align to TRBD1. The CDR3 is made up of 17 amino acids. J lost 2 bases, V lost 1 base, and 3 bases had no gene match. Germline values: CDR1 KGHSH, CDR2 LQKENI. In DNA, the CDR3 is TGTGCCAGCTCACCACGGACAGGGGCACCTGGGGCCAACGTCCTGACTTTC. This codes for CASSPRTGAPGANVLTF.

To note about this clonotype: A read error is possible here, since a much larger clone lies one base away. The chain uses TRBV28 and TRBJ2-1, with TRBD1 matching 7 bases. V was clipped by 7 bases and J by 13 bases; unmatched bases: 13. Looked up from germline, CDR1 is MDHEN and CDR2 is SYDVKM. There are 13 residues in the CDR3. DNA of the CDR3: TGTGCCAGCATTCCGGGACAGCAAGAGACCCAGTTCTTC. Amino acids: CASIPGQQETQFF.

CDR3 sequence (DNA): TGCGCCAGCAGCCAAGCCCGGGACACCGAGCAGTACTTC. It codes for CASSQARDTEQYF. The V and J genes are TRBV4-1 and TRBJ2-7, with a tentative D call TRBD1 (6 bases). Germline loops: CDR1 MGHRA, CDR2 YSYEKL. The CDR3 covers 13 residues. The germline V and J ends were trimmed by 1 base and 6 bases, with 10 bases remaining between them.

The chain couples TRBV7-9 to TRBJ1-2; 7 nucleotides agree with TRBD1. Germline V gives CDR1 SEHNR, CDR2 FQNEAQ (reference sequence). This CDR3 has 16 amino acids. V shed 3 bases, J shed 3 bases, and the junction held 10 bases outside the gene matches. CDR3 residues: CASSLIGQDAYYGYTF. The CDR3 region has the DNA TGTGCCAGCAGCTTGATTGGACAGGATGCTTACTATGGCTACACCTTC.

V gene TRBV7-8 combines with J gene TRBJ1-2, with no clear D. The V gene lost 8 bases and the J gene lost 2 bases, with 9 bases spanning the gap. This CDR3 has 12 amino acids. Germline-derived CDR1 and CDR2 are SGHVS and FQNEAQ. The CDR3: CASDGENYGYTF. CDR3 coding DNA: TGTGCCAGCGATGGGGAGAACTATGGCTACACCTTC.

CDR3 in DNA: TGCAGCGCATTTGCCGGGACTAGTGGGTTCAATGAGCAGTACTTC. It specifies CSAFAGTSGFNEQYF. V and J are TRBV29-1 and TRBJ2-1; TRBD2 aligns across 8 bases. TRBJ2-7 explains the end of the DNA better; the J call may be wrong. The CDR3 runs 15 residues. Germline V gene sequence: CDR1 SQVTM, CDR2 ANQGSEA.

This clonotype was observed a single time. A read error may produce the germline difference seen at one junction end. The chain joins TRBV20-1 to TRBJ2-1; no clear D. Per germline, CDR1 DFQATT and CDR2 SNEGSKA (reference sequence). This CDR3 has 16 residues. For the CDR3, the DNA is TGCAGTGCTAGAGATGTGGGTAAAGGATCCTACAGTGAGCAGTTCTTC. Translated, it gives CSARDVGKGSYSEQFF.

This clonotype showed up many times. This rearrangement joins TRBV20-1 to TRBJ2-7; the match to TRBD2 covers 13 bases. J lost 4 bases, V lost 6 bases, and 9 bases had no gene match. CDR1 is DFQATT and CDR2 is SNEGSKA in the germline V gene (reference sequence). This CDR3 contains 15 residues. This CDR3 reads CSAILGTSGVYEQYF. CDR3 nucleotide sequence: TGCAGTGCCATCCTCGGGACTAGCGGGGTTTACGAGCAGTACTTC.

The chain combines TRBV9 with TRBJ2-1, with D maybe TRBD2 (6 bases). The germline CDR1 and CDR2 sequences are SGDLS and YYNGEE. V lost 4 bases and J 4 bases, leaving 18 bases between the germline ends. CDR3 length: 16 amino acids. DNA of the CDR3: TGTGCCAGCAGCCCGGGACTTGTAGGGGTTTACAATGAGCAGTTCTTC. This gives the protein CASSPGLVGVYNEQFF.

The V and J genes are TRBV7-2 and TRBJ1-1; D remains ambiguous. This CDR3 has 15 residues. Trimming removed 2 bases at V and 4 bases at J, with 14 bases between. Germline assignment: CDR1 SGHTA and CDR2 FQGNSA. CDR3 nucleotide sequence: TGTACCAGCAGCTTATTGGTGGGAAGGTTCACTGAAGCTTTCTTT. It yields the protein CTSSLLVGRFTEAFF.

The genes are TRBV12-3 or TRBV12-4 and TRBJ1-1, with D unclear. The V gene lost 5 bases and the J gene lost 1 base, with 5 bases spanning the gap. The CDR3 covers 12 residues. The CDR3 loop is CASSPQNTEAFF. Here the CDR3 DNA reads TGTGCCAGCAGTCCACAGAACACTGAAGCTTTCTTT.